Presented here are 11 T cell receptor beta chains from one specimen sequenced in a study of Graves' ophthalmopathy and Graves' hyperthyroidism. Amplification targeted the TCR beta CDR3 regions, with RNA transcripts as the source material. HTBI primers served in a first-round RT-PCR, which a second-round multiplex PCR followed. One entry per CDR3 protein results from TCRdb running MiXCR on the multiplex PCR reads. The sample holds about 500,000 distinct CDR3 sequences, 14% seen once. Sequences were obtained from blood. The receptors shown here come from a woman in her 30s with Graves' ophthalmopathy.

This clonotype was detected ten times or more. The chain couples TRBV25-1 to TRBJ2-5, with D possibly being TRBD1 (5 bases). V dropped 4 bases and J dropped 1 base, with 10 bases sitting between them. Germline V lookup: CDR1 MGHDK, CDR2 SYGVNS. The CDR3 totals 14 residues. CDR3 loop: CASSVRGGQETQYF. The CDR3 nucleotides read TGTGCCAGCAGTGTTAGGGGCGGCCAAGAGACCCAGTACTTC.

This clonotype was seen a single time. The chain links TRBV7-9 to TRBJ2-5; perhaps D is TRBD1 or TRBD2 (6 bases each). From germline, CDR1 is SEHNR and CDR2 FQNEAQ (reference sequence). Deletions cut 6 bases from V and 6 bases from J, with 17 bases between. The CDR3 has 14 residues. In DNA form, the CDR3 reads TGTGCCAGCAGTTTGACGGGGGCCGGTAAGACCCAGTACTTC. It codes for CASSLTGAGKTQYF.

Many counts were recorded for this clonotype. V usage is TRBV24-1 and J usage is TRBJ2-2, with 8 positions matching TRBD1. J lost 3 bases, V lost 8 bases, and 1 base had no gene match. The CDR3 has 13 amino acids. In germline, CDR1 is KGHDR, CDR2 SFDVKD. The CDR3 nucleotides read TGTGCCACCATGGGACAGGACACCGGGGAGCTGTTTTTT. It codes for CATMGQDTGELFF.

V and J are TRBV24-1 and TRBJ1-1; 9 positions agree with TRBD1. Trimming removed 3 bases from V and 7 bases from J; junction bases left unmatched: 8. Germline V lookup: CDR1 KGHDR, CDR2 SFDVKD. This CDR3 contains 15 residues. CDR3 DNA: TGTGCCACCAGTGATGCCGGGACAGGGAACCGTGAAGCTTTCTTT. This gives the protein CATSDAGTGNREAFF.

This clonotype was detected only a few times. CDR3 DNA sequence: TGTGCCAGCAGTCCCAGGTTAAGCGAGCAGTACTTC. Amino acids: CASSPRLSEQYF. The V call is TRBV12-3 or TRBV12-4, the J call TRBJ2-7; no reliable D call. V was cut by 5 bases and J by 6 bases, with 11 bases left in between. The CDR3 extends over 12 amino acids.

Ten or more counts support this clonotype. V gene TRBV12-3 or TRBV12-4 combines with J gene TRBJ2-7; possibly TRBD1 for D (6 bases). CDR3 size: 13 residues. Between the trimmed V and J ends, which lost 3 bases and 3 bases, there was a span of 9 bases. The CDR3 region has the DNA TGTGCCAGCAGTTTTAACAGGGACTACGAGCAGTACTTC. This translates into CASSFNRDYEQYF.

This clonotype came up many times. This chain links TRBV10-3 with TRBJ2-7; D is ambiguous. Germline lookup yields CDR1 ENHRY and CDR2 SYGVKD. The CDR3 runs 12 residues. The V gene lost 1 base and the J gene lost 1 base, with 2 bases spanning the gap. The CDR3 sequence: CAISELSYEQYF. The CDR3 coding sequence is TGTGCCATCAGTGAGTTGTCCTACGAGCAGTACTTC.

Many counts were recorded for this clonotype. The chain recombines TRBV15 with TRBJ2-7, with D uncertain. V lost 8 bases, J lost 0 bases, and 11 bases lay in between. CDR1 and CDR2 (germline): LNHNV, YYDKDF (reference sequence). CDR3 length equals 13 residues. The CDR3 coding sequence is TGTGCCACCGCCCGTGGGGACTCCTACGAGCAGTACTTC. This codes for CATARGDSYEQYF.

In its sample, this clonotype was seen many times. The rearrangement uses TRBV27 and TRBJ1-1, with a possible D match to TRBD1 (6 bases). CDR3 length: 12 residues. Germline-derived CDR1 and CDR2 are MNHEY and SMNVEV (reference sequence). The V and J ends lost 8 bases and 6 bases respectively, with 13 bases between them. The CDR3 sequence: CASGTGLAEAFF. Written as DNA, the CDR3 is TGTGCCAGCGGTACAGGGCTGGCTGAAGCTTTCTTT.

The table lists this clonotype with many counts. The chain is built from TRBV7-9 and TRBJ2-5; the D is unclear. This CDR3 spans 15 amino acids. Germline V gene sequence: CDR1 SEHNR, CDR2 FQNEAQ (reference sequence). V lost 5 bases and J 2 bases, leaving 15 bases between the germline ends. The CDR3 DNA follows: TGTGCCAGCAGCCGTCCTGACTGGTCGCAAGAGACCCAGTACTTC. Amino acid sequence: CASSRPDWSQETQYF.

This clonotype was counted many times. The rearrangement links TRBV27 to TRBJ1-1; D call uncertain. Germline loops: CDR1 MNHEY, CDR2 SMNVEV (reference sequence). The ends were cut back, 5 bases at V and 1 base at J, with 11 bases in the middle. The CDR3 has 14 amino acids. The CDR3 nucleotides read TGTGCCAGCAGTGCCTTCAGACAGAACACTGAAGCTTTCTTT. Protein product: CASSAFRQNTEAFF.